Following are 17 T cell receptor beta chains from one sample sequenced in a study of CD8+CD57+ T cells in acquired aplastic anemia. Genomic DNA served as template for TCR beta VDJ and CDR3 profiling. In TCRdb, the reads were re-called with MiXCR into one record per CDR3 protein. The sample records about 43,000 distinct CDR3 sequences, 63% being singletons. Patients chosen for sequencing had CD8+CD57+ cells that had expanded, as shown by flow cytometry. Sequencing used sorted CD4+, CD8+, or CD8+CD57+ T cells (not recorded which) from PBMCs. These receptors all stem from a human donor with aplastic anemia.

The rearrangement links TRBV20-1 to TRBJ1-6; 11 bases map to TRBD1. Germline V gene lookup returns CDR1 DFQATT and CDR2 SNEGSKA (reference sequence). The CDR3 loop spans 15 amino acids. Trimming cost V 6 bases and J 9 bases; bases outside gene matches: 10. CDR3 bases: TGCAGTGCCCGTAGGACAGGGGGCTACAGTTCACCCCTCCACTTT. This codes for CSARRTGGYSSPLHF.

This clonotype has a handful of counts. DNA of the CDR3: TGTGCCTGGAAGTCCGCCGAGCGCCTTGGGGCGAATCAGCCCCAGCATTTT. Amino acids: CAWKSAERLGANQPQHF. This chain links TRBV30 with TRBJ1-5, with D maybe TRBD1 (5 bases). Per germline, CDR1 GTSNPN and CDR2 SVGIG (reference sequence). The CDR3 covers 17 residues. V shed 4 bases and J shed 4 bases, with 23 bases lying between them.

The J gene is TRBJ2-7, the V gene TRBV15; 8 bases fit TRBD2. Trimming at V came to 0 bases and at J to 2 bases, leaving 6 bases not matched to a gene. The CDR3 is made up of 16 amino acids. Germline V gives CDR1 LNHNV, CDR2 YYDKDF (reference sequence). In DNA form, the CDR3 reads TGTGCCACCAGCAGAGATCTGAGCGGGAGAACCTACGAGCAGTACTTC. Translation: CATSRDLSGRTYEQYF.

This clonotype has just a few counts. This chain uses TRBV6-1 with TRBJ1-1; D unresolved. The CDR3 contains 16 residues. Trimming shortened V by 6 bases and J by 1 base, and 18 bases separated the two germline ends. Germline CDR1 MNHNS, CDR2 SASEGT. The CDR3 region is CASRRSVDLSNTEAFF. DNA for the CDR3: TGTGCCAGCAGAAGGTCCGTTGACTTATCGAACACTGAAGCTTTCTTT.

This clonotype was found once. The V gene is TRBV15, the J gene TRBJ2-7, with D unresolved. Germline CDR1 and CDR2: LNHNV and YYDKDF (reference sequence). V lost 5 bases and J 0 bases, leaving 8 bases between the germline ends. CDR3 length: 13 residues. The CDR3 here is CATSSADSYEQYF. The CDR3 region has the DNA TGTGCCACCAGCTCAGCAGACTCCTACGAGCAGTACTTC.

This chain joins TRBV7-8 and TRBJ2-1, with 7 bases identical to TRBD1. Trimming removed 6 bases from V and 5 bases from J; junction bases left unmatched: 4. The CDR3 totals 13 residues. Per the germline V gene, CDR1 is SGHVS and CDR2 is FQNEAQ. This CDR3 reads CASSLGTDNEQFF. DNA for the CDR3: TGTGCCAGCAGTCTGGGGACAGACAATGAGCAGTTCTTC.

This sequence joins TRBV15 and TRBJ2-7, with 9 bases fitting TRBD2. From germline, CDR1 is LNHNV and CDR2 YYDKDF (reference sequence). The CDR3 extends over 13 amino acids. With 4 bases clipped from V and 3 bases from J, the junction kept 1 base outside the gene matches. The CDR3 sequence: CATSIAGDYEQYF. The DNA for the CDR3 is TGTGCCACCAGCATAGCGGGGGACTACGAGCAGTACTTC.

The chain is built from TRBV7-8 and TRBJ2-7, with 8 bases that match TRBD2. Losses at the gene ends were 9 bases for V and 0 bases for J; bases not matched to a gene: 1. Per the germline V gene, CDR1 is SGHVS and CDR2 is FQNEAQ. This CDR3 comprises 12 residues. The CDR3 nucleotides read TGTGCCAGTACTAGCGGCTCCTACGAGCAGTACTTC. Its protein product is CASTSGSYEQYF.

The genes are TRBV29-1 and TRBJ1-2, with a tentative D call TRBD1 (5 bases). Germline loops: CDR1 SQVTM, CDR2 ANQGSEA. V was trimmed by 7 bases and J by 7 bases, leaving 16 bases between them. This CDR3 is 12 amino acids long. The CDR3 DNA follows: TGCAGCGCTCAATGGGGGGGACGTGGCTACACCTTC. This translates into CSAQWGGRGYTF.

This chain uses TRBV15 with TRBJ2-1; D ambiguous. The CDR3 has 16 residues. Trimming stripped 0 bases from V and 2 bases from J, with 11 bases between. Germline loops: CDR1 LNHNV, CDR2 YYDKDF (reference sequence). CDR3 loop: CATSRESILTYNEQFF. CDR3 in DNA: TGTGCCACCAGCAGAGAGAGCATTCTGACCTACAATGAGCAGTTCTTC.

This clonotype was counted ten times or more. The V gene is TRBV20-1, the J gene TRBJ1-2, with 8 bases aligning to TRBD1. The trim removed 5 bases at V and 7 bases at J, leaving 6 bases unmatched. CDR1 and CDR2 (germline): DFQATT, SNEGSKA (reference sequence). The CDR3 contains 12 residues. The CDR3 DNA is TGCAGTGCTTCTTCAGGGGGCAGTGGCTACACCTTC. Encoded protein: CSASSGGSGYTF.

The CDR3 DNA is TGTGCCAGCAGCTTAGGTCACACCGGGGAGCTGTTTTTT. Translating it yields CASSLGHTGELFF. The chain couples TRBV7-9 to TRBJ2-2; D is uncertain. Trimming removed 1 base from V and 3 bases from J, with 3 bases in between. The CDR3 consists of 13 residues. In germline, CDR1 is SEHNR, CDR2 FQNEAQ (reference sequence).

This clonotype was detected a few times. This chain connects TRBV15 to TRBJ2-7; tentative D call: TRBD1 (6 bases). The CDR3 spans 13 residues. Germline V gene lookup returns CDR1 LNHNV and CDR2 YYDKDF (reference sequence). Between the trimmed V and J ends, which lost 3 bases and 9 bases, there was a span of 15 bases. CDR3 protein: CATSSQHRVRQYF. For the CDR3, the DNA is TGTGCCACCAGCAGCCAACACAGGGTCAGGCAGTACTTC.

This clonotype was recorded many times. The chain couples TRBV7-3 to TRBJ2-3, with 7 bases that match TRBD2. This CDR3 contains 15 residues. Germline lookup yields CDR1 SGHTA and CDR2 FQGTGA. Unmatched junction bases numbered 2, after V lost 0 bases and J lost 2 bases. CDR3 nucleotides: TGTGCCAGCAGCTTAACGGGGGGGAACACAGATACGCAGTATTTT. This encodes CASSLTGGNTDTQYF.

This clonotype was found many times. V gene TRBV11-1 combines with J gene TRBJ2-2, with a weak D call TRBD1 (6 bases). The CDR3 contains 17 residues. Between the trimmed V and J ends, which lost 0 bases and 6 bases, there was a span of 17 bases. From germline, CDR1 is SGHAT and CDR2 FQDESV (reference sequence). CDR3 loop: CASSLARSWGTSGELFF. CDR3 DNA: TGTGCCAGCAGCTTAGCGCGGAGCTGGGGGACATCCGGGGAGCTGTTTTTT.

This clonotype has more than one count but fewer than ten. The rearrangement links TRBV6-5 to TRBJ1-2, with TRBD1 as a possible D gene (5 bases). V gave up 4 bases and J gave up 3 bases, with 15 bases separating them. The CDR3 covers 15 residues. Germline assignment: CDR1 MNHEY and CDR2 SVGAGI. The CDR3 protein is CASSWTSTGHYGYTF. The CDR3 DNA reads as TGTGCCAGCAGTTGGACTTCGACGGGACACTATGGCTACACCTTC.

The genes are TRBV19 and TRBJ1-2, with D unresolved. The V end lost 11 bases, the J end lost 5 bases, and 12 bases lay between the germline ends. CDR3 length equals 11 residues. Germline V gene lookup returns CDR1 LNHDA and CDR2 SQIVND (reference sequence). The CDR3 sequence is CAGIEDYGYTF. The CDR3 region has the DNA TGTGCCGGGATCGAAGATTATGGCTACACCTTC.